This T cell receptor beta chain was captured in a study of T-cell reconstitution after alpha-beta-depleted transplantation in children. Unique molecular identifiers featured in how the TCRbeta library was prepared. TCRdb re-analysed the PCR reads in MiXCR, keeping a single row per CDR3 protein. The sample shows about 980,000 distinct CDR3 sequences, roughly 29% of them seen only once. Findings and caveats of the study: It was surviving recipient T cells and thymic progenitors that gave some patients high TCRbeta diversity at day 60.

V lost 1 base, J lost 0 bases, and 7 bases stayed unmatched. Per the germline V gene, CDR1 is DFQATT and CDR2 is SNEGSKA (reference sequence). CDR3 length equals 17 residues. Notes on this clonotype: Its target is not known.

The source was PBMCs, mostly from graft donor cells, collected 360 days after TCRalphabeta/CD19-depleted stem cell transplant. The sequence came from a boy under two years old who had a stem cell transplant for SCID, so the T cells may come from the graft donor. The chain joins TRBV20-1 to TRBJ2-1; the match to TRBD2 covers 9 bases. This CDR3 is CSARVPSGVSSYNEQFF. In DNA form, the CDR3 reads TGCAGTGCTAGAGTTCCTAGCGGGGTGAGCTCCTACAATGAGCAGTTCTTC.